The 23 T cell receptor beta chains below all came from one sample that was sequenced in a study of cytomegalovirus exposure and HLA in healthy donors. The PCR used 60 Vbeta and 13 Jbeta primers. The method was immunoSEQ multiplex PCR; TCRdb's version includes in-frame clones alone and lacks a portion of them. This sample has 200,000 to 250,000 clones; about 83% occur once, and the top ten carry approximately 1.5%. Specimen: PBMCs. Receptors were obtained from a girl under 18 in good health and CMV-seronegative.

The J gene is TRBJ2-2, the V gene TRBV27, with 7 nucleotides matching TRBD1. Unmatched junction bases numbered 9, after V lost 5 bases and J lost 3 bases. The CDR3 is 16 amino acids. Germline V lookup: CDR1 MNHEY, CDR2 SMNVEV (reference sequence). Written as DNA, the CDR3 is TGTGCCAGCAGTATGCACCCGGACAGGTACACCGGGGAGCTGTTTTTT. This sequence encodes CASSMHPDRYTGELFF.

The rearrangement uses TRBV19 and TRBJ2-3; 9 bases are shared with TRBD1. The CDR3 has 13 residues. V lost 3 bases to trimming and J lost 14 bases; unmatched junction nucleotides: 9. Germline values: CDR1 LNHDA, CDR2 SQIVND (reference sequence). DNA for the CDR3: TGTGCCAGTAGTATGCCGACAGGGGGGGGTGCGTATTTT. Amino acid sequence: CASSMPTGGGAYF.

V is TRBV6-4 and J is TRBJ1-2; no reliable D call. CDR3 size: 9 residues. Per the germline V gene, CDR1 is MRHNA and CDR2 is SNTAGT. Trimming removed 8 bases from V and 8 bases from J, with 6 bases in between. The CDR3 loop is CASPRGYTF. CDR3 DNA sequence: TGTGCCAGCCCGAGGGGCTACACCTTC.

This sequence joins TRBV4-3 and TRBJ2-2; 8 bases line up with TRBD2. Per germline, CDR1 LGHNA and CDR2 YSLEER. With 1 base clipped from V and 1 base from J, the junction kept 5 bases outside the gene matches. The CDR3 is 17 amino acids. CDR3 sequence: CASSQVKSGGNTGELFF. The CDR3 region has the DNA TGCGCCAGCAGCCAAGTGAAAAGCGGGGGGAACACCGGGGAGCTGTTTTTT.

This clone was detected once. In DNA form, the CDR3 reads TGTGCCAGCTCACCACAGAGACAGGGAGTCGCGAACACCGGGGAGCTGTTTTTT. Residues: CASSPQRQGVANTGELFF. V is TRBV18 and J is TRBJ2-2; TRBD1 matches 7 bases. Germline V gene sequence: CDR1 KGHSH, CDR2 LQKENI. Trimming removed 1 base from V and 0 bases from J; junction bases left unmatched: 8. CDR3 length: 18 amino acids.

V usage is TRBV9 and J usage is TRBJ2-2; TRBD1 aligns across 11 bases. Germline loops: CDR1 SGDLS, CDR2 YYNGEE. The J segment lost 3 bases and the V segment lost 1 base, leaving 5 bases of the junction unmatched. The CDR3 is 17 residues long. The CDR3, as DNA: TGTGCCAGCAGCGTACACGGACAGGGGGCCTACACCGGGGAGCTGTTTTTT. As protein: CASSVHGQGAYTGELFF.

The CDR3 nucleotides are TGCAGCGTCTCAACCGGGACAGCCATTCGGGGTAGCACAGATACGCAGTATTTT. Its protein is CSVSTGTAIRGSTDTQYF. This chain joins TRBV29-1 and TRBJ2-3; 7 bases are shared with TRBD1. CDR1 is SQVTM and CDR2 is ANQGSEA in the germline V gene. There are 18 residues in the CDR3. V lost 6 bases, J lost 0 bases, and 18 bases stayed unmatched.

Written as DNA, the CDR3 is TGTGCCATCAGTGACGGTATTAATGAAAAACTGTTTTTT. Its protein is CAISDGINEKLFF. V gene TRBV10-3 combines with J gene TRBJ1-4; D is unresolved. V was shortened by 3 bases and J by 4 bases, with 6 bases between the two germline ends. CDR1 and CDR2 from the germline V gene are ENHRY and SYGVKD. CDR3 size: 13 residues.

This rearrangement joins TRBV2 to TRBJ1-4; a weak D match, TRBD1 (6 bases). Per germline, CDR1 SNHLY and CDR2 FYNNEI. Between the trimmed V and J ends, which lost 7 bases and 5 bases, there was a span of 17 bases. This CDR3 is built from 15 residues. The CDR3 spells CASTFPDRLNEKLFF. Here the CDR3 DNA reads TGTGCCAGCACCTTCCCGGACAGATTAAATGAAAAACTGTTTTTT.

The rearrangement links TRBV6-5 to TRBJ1-1; perhaps TRBD1 as D (6 bases). Germline CDR1 is MNHEY and CDR2 is SVGAGI. The ends were cut back, 8 bases at V and 1 base at J, with 8 bases in the middle. The CDR3 covers 12 residues. The CDR3 loop is CASRRGNTEAFF. The DNA of the CDR3 is TGTGCCAGCCGCAGGGGGAACACTGAAGCTTTCTTT.

In DNA, the CDR3 is TGTGCCAGTAATCGGGAGGGGACTTACACTGAAGCTTTCTTT. This codes for CASNREGTYTEAFF. The chain joins TRBV19 to TRBJ1-1; D possibly corresponds to TRBD1 (5 bases). This CDR3 contains 14 residues. Germline CDR1 and CDR2: LNHDA and SQIVND (reference sequence). Trimming pared 7 bases from V and 3 bases from J, leaving 15 bases between.

V usage is TRBV2 and J usage is TRBJ2-6; 7 positions agree with TRBD1. J lost 2 bases, V lost 6 bases, and 4 bases had no gene match. From germline, CDR1 is SNHLY and CDR2 FYNNEI. The CDR3 has 15 amino acids. CDR3 DNA: TGTGCCAGCAGGCCCGGACAGGCTGGGGCCAACGTCCTGACTTTC. Residues: CASRPGQAGANVLTF.

V and J are TRBV15 and TRBJ2-7; 9 bases map to TRBD1. The CDR3 spans 15 residues. V trimming: 2 bases; J trimming: 2 bases; junction bases outside the gene matches: 4. Germline V gene lookup returns CDR1 LNHNV and CDR2 YYDKDF (reference sequence). The CDR3 DNA follows: TGTGCCACCAGCAGAAACAGGGGGCCCGCCTACGAGCAGTACTTC. Its protein is CATSRNRGPAYEQYF.

In nucleotides, the CDR3 is TGTGCCTGGAGTCAAAGGGGCAGGTTGTTCTATGGCTACACCTTC. Its translation is CAWSQRGRLFYGYTF. This rearrangement joins TRBV30 to TRBJ1-2, with a weak D call TRBD1 (5 bases). The germline CDR1 and CDR2 sequences are GTSNPN and SVGIG (reference sequence). This CDR3 region has 15 residues. Trimming took off 2 bases at V and 4 bases at J, with 17 bases between the two ends. Looking up the rest from reference TRBV30 and TRBJ1-2 gives the full variable domain: SQTIHQWPATLVQPVGSPLSLECTVEGTSNPNLYWYRQAAGRGLQLLFYSVGIGQISSEVPQNLSASRPQDRQFILSSKKLLLSDSGFYLCAWSQRGRLFYGYTFGSGTRLTVV.

The chain employs TRBV23-1 and TRBJ1-2, with 11 bases that match TRBD1. TRBV23-1 is known as an ORF, though its function is uncertain. The CDR3 runs 18 residues. The junction had 12 bases not matched to a gene; V was cut back by 3 bases and J by 3 bases. The CDR3 loop reads CASSQPPPTGQGDYGYTF. The CDR3 region has the DNA TGCGCCAGCAGTCAGCCGCCTCCTACGGGACAGGGGGACTATGGCTACACCTTC.

This clone was detected only once. The gene calls are TRBV27 and TRBJ2-2; D may be TRBD1 (5 bases). Germline CDR1 is MNHEY and CDR2 is SMNVEV (reference sequence). This CDR3 contains 15 residues. V shed 5 bases and J shed 1 base, with 11 bases lying between them. The CDR3: CASSMKQGNTGELFF. The CDR3 bases are TGTGCCAGCAGTATGAAGCAGGGGAACACCGGGGAGCTGTTTTTT.

The chain carries TRBV19 and TRBJ1-1; the D gene is possibly TRBD1 (5 bases). Germline values: CDR1 LNHDA, CDR2 SQIVND (reference sequence). This CDR3 is 16 amino acids long. The V and J ends lost 1 base and 3 bases respectively, with 15 bases between them. CDR3 coding DNA: TGTGCCAGTAGTATAGCTAGGGGCACGGGGGACACTGAAGCTTTCTTT. This gives the protein CASSIARGTGDTEAFF.

This clone was seen a few times. This sequence joins TRBV6-5 and TRBJ1-3; no reliable D call. Germline V CDR1 and CDR2: MNHEY, SVGAGI. Trimming removed 3 bases from V and 8 bases from J, with 14 bases in between. This CDR3 spans 14 amino acids. The CDR3 spells CASSYWRLSHTIYF. CDR3 bases: TGTGCCAGCAGTTATTGGCGGCTCTCCCACACCATATATTTT.

The chain couples TRBV28 to TRBJ1-2; 8 bases line up with TRBD1. CDR3 size: 14 residues. Per the germline V gene, CDR1 is MDHEN and CDR2 is SYDVKM. J lost 5 bases, V lost 6 bases, and 8 bases had no gene match. This CDR3 reads CASRGPGGDYGYTF. As DNA, the CDR3 is TGTGCCAGCAGGGGTCCAGGGGGCGATTATGGCTACACCTTC.

V and J are TRBV7-3 and TRBJ2-5; 9 bases are shared with TRBD1. Germline V CDR1 and CDR2: SGHTA, FQGTGA. Trimming removed 5 bases from V and 2 bases from J; junction bases left unmatched: 6. The CDR3 spans 15 residues. CDR3 sequence: CASSPGTGLQETQYF. The CDR3 DNA sequence: TGTGCCAGCAGCCCCGGGACAGGGCTACAAGAGACCCAGTACTTC.

There are a few counts of this clone. This chain links TRBV5-6 with TRBJ1-5, with D possibly being TRBD1 (6 bases). V dropped 3 bases and J dropped 2 bases, with 18 bases sitting between them. The CDR3 sequence is 17 residues long. From germline, CDR1 is SGHDT and CDR2 YYEEEE. This CDR3 is CASSSVSLTGGNQPQHF. For the CDR3, the DNA is TGTGCCAGCAGCTCCGTTAGCCTGACAGGAGGCAATCAGCCCCAGCATTTT.

The chain uses TRBV13 and TRBJ1-1; TRBD1 matches 7 bases. The CDR3 runs to 15 residues. CDR1 and CDR2 (germline): PRHDT, FYEKMQ (reference sequence). Unmatched junction bases numbered 7, after V lost 5 bases and J lost 1 base. CDR3 DNA: TGTGCCAGCAGCCCACAGGGGTATACGAACACTGAAGCTTTCTTT. Its translation: CASSPQGYTNTEAFF.

V is TRBV7-2 and J is TRBJ2-2; 7 bases align to TRBD2. The V gene end was trimmed by 5 bases and the J gene end by 6 bases; junction bases not matched to a gene: 6. CDR3 length: 14 amino acids. Germline V gene data show CDR1 as SGHTA and CDR2 as FQGNSA. The CDR3 coding sequence is TGTGCCAGCAGCCATAGCGGGTCAGCCGGGGAGCTGTTTTTT. Its protein product is CASSHSGSAGELFF.